The entry below gives a single TCR beta chain sequence along with its context. No antigen is known for it. Additional DNA sequences in this sample encode the identical CDR3. The data were obtained in a study of shared clonotypes between healthy human individuals. Overall study results and limits: Apart from blood, nothing was sampled; tissue repertoires likely differ. The study found lower generation probabilities in non-shared clonotypes than in those shared by all four donors.

Sequencing was performed with immunoSEQ multiplex PCR; in TCRdb, only in-frame clones are kept and a portion is missing. The sample includes 1,100,000 or so clones, roughly 74% of them seen just once. The CDR3 has 12 amino acids. Trimming left V 2 bases short and J 7 bases short, with 8 bases between. Looked up from germline, CDR1 is MDHEN and CDR2 is SYDVKM. The receptor was derived from a man aged 18 to 30 in good health. Some clones in this sample may be carry-over from other donors' samples. V usage is TRBV28 and J usage is TRBJ1-2; D unresolved. The sequencing sample was made of memory CD4+ T cells from PBMCs. The subset denotes: CD45RA-negative fraction. CDR3 bases: TGTGCCAGCAGTTTAGGAGGGTTTGGCTACACCTTC. This translates into CASSLGGFGYTF.